These T cell receptor beta chains were read from a single sample in a study of OX40 agonist ivuxolimab in advanced cancers. The repertoire was sequenced with immunoSEQ multiplex PCR; TCRdb's copy has only in-frame clones and lacks some. Found here are some 35,000 clones, over 60% of them singletons; the top ten hold almost 10%. The sequencing used CD4+ or CD8+ T cells sorted from blood, collected in a trial of the OX40 agonist ivuxolimab. The receptors were gathered from an adult with an advanced solid tumor such as melanoma, head and neck, liver or kidney cancer. Both conserved end residues are part of each CDR3. Each record gives: D gene, clone size, J gene, V gene, CDR3 protein, CDR3 DNA. D genes are given only for firm matches. Where a row states a size, it is once, few, many or the class of an expanded clone; other rows omit it.

NA | NA | TRBJ1-2 | TRBV28 | CASSFVAGDPSNYGYTF | TGTGCCAGCAGTTTTGTGGCAGGGGATCCCTCAAACTATGGCTACACCTTC
NA | NA | TRBJ2-7 | TRBV18 | CASSPGKTESEQYF | TGTGCCAGCTCACCGGGGAAGACGGAATCCGAGCAGTACTTC
NA | NA | TRBJ2-1 | TRBV28 | CASSLIGPSGGEQFF | TGTGCCAGCAGTTTAATCGGACCTTCGGGCGGGGAGCAGTTCTTC
NA | NA | TRBJ2-7 | TRBV10-1 | CASSDGRQAYEQYF | TGCGCCAGCAGTGACGGCAGACAAGCCTACGAGCAGTACTTC
TRBD2 | NA | TRBJ2-1 | TRBV19 | CASSLGLAGDEQFF | TGTGCCAGTAGTTTAGGACTAGCGGGGGATGAGCAGTTCTTC
NA | few | TRBJ2-7 | TRBV25-1 | CASKLEGYEQYF | TGTGCCAGCAAGCTAGAGGGTTACGAGCAGTACTTC
NA | NA | TRBJ2-5 | TRBV19 | CASSIDLPGSPQETQYF | TGTGCCAGTAGTATAGATCTTCCGGGGAGCCCCCAAGAGACCCAGTACTTC
NA | NA | TRBJ2-4 | TRBV7-9 | CASRPERGKENIQYF | TGTGCCAGCAGACCCGAGAGGGGGAAGGAGAACATTCAGTACTTC
NA | NA | TRBJ2-3 | TRBV27 | CASSLLYGGTDTQYF | TGTGCCAGCAGTTTACTGTATGGTGGCACAGATACGCAGTATTTT
TRBD1 | NA | TRBJ1-6 | TRBV7-9 | CASSPGQGYNSPLHF | TGTGCCAGCAGCCCAGGACAGGGATATAATTCACCCCTCCACTTT
NA | few | TRBJ2-7 | TRBV30 | CAWGGAYEQYF | TGTGCCTGGGGCGGAGCCTACGAGCAGTACTTC
TRBD1 | NA | TRBJ1-5 | TRBV5-6 | CASSLGDRPNQPQHF | TGTGCCAGCAGTCTAGGGGACAGACCAAATCAGCCCCAGCATTTT
NA | NA | TRBJ1-2 | TRBV30 | CAWSRGAPYGYTF | TGTGCCTGGAGTCGGGGGGCGCCGTATGGCTACACCTTC
TRBD2 | NA | TRBJ2-5 | TRBV5-4 | CASRPSGRGEETQYF | TGTGCCAGCAGACCCAGCGGGAGGGGGGAAGAGACCCAGTACTTC
TRBD1 | few | TRBJ2-5 | TRBV27 | CASTILRDRQEETQYF | TGTGCCAGCACCATCCTCCGGGACAGGCAAGAAGAGACCCAGTACTTC
NA | NA | TRBJ1-1 | TRBV7-3 | CASSLDGDTEAFF | TGTGCCAGCAGCTTAGATGGGGACACTGAAGCTTTCTTT
TRBD1 | few | TRBJ1-3 | TRBV7-6 | CASSLGTGTGGFSTIYF | TGTGCCAGCAGCTTAGGCACGGGGACAGGGGGATTCAGCACCATATATTTT
NA | NA | TRBJ1-4 | TRBV7-9 | CASSYREKLFF | TGTGCCAGCAGCTACCGTGAAAAACTGTTTTTT
NA | NA | TRBJ2-2 | TRBV7-3 | CASSPDRNTGELFF | TGTGCCAGCAGCCCAGACAGGAACACCGGGGAGCTGTTTTTT
NA | NA | TRBJ2-5 | TRBV6-4 | CASSRTPQETQYF | TGTGCCAGCAGCCGGACGCCCCAAGAGACCCAGTACTTC
TRBD2 | NA | TRBJ2-3 | TRBV7-2 | CASSTRPSGSRADTQYF | TGTGCCAGCAGCACACGGCCGAGCGGGAGCCGGGCAGATACGCAGTATTTT
NA | NA | TRBJ2-7 | TRBV4-1 | CASSQASAKGGEQYF | TGCGCCAGCAGCCAAGCGAGTGCAAAGGGAGGCGAGCAGTACTTC
NA | once | TRBJ1-4 | TRBV15 | CASQSLGNEKLFF | TGTGCCAGCCAATCTCTAGGGAATGAAAAACTGTTTTTT
TRBD2 | NA | TRBJ2-3 | TRBV5-1 | CASTPTSGAAATQYF | TGCGCCAGCACTCCAACTAGCGGTGCTGCGGCTACGCAGTATTTT
TRBD1 | NA | TRBJ2-7 | TRBV5-4 | CASSLALGQASGEQYF | TGTGCCAGCAGCTTGGCCTTGGGACAGGCAAGTGGGGAGCAGTACTTC
NA | NA | TRBJ1-1 | TRBV7-3 | CASSPREEPEAFF | TGTGCCAGCAGCCCGAGGGAGGAACCTGAAGCTTTCTTT
NA | NA | TRBJ1-1 | TRBV29-1 | CSVEASWVNTEAFF | TGCAGCGTTGAAGCCAGCTGGGTGAACACTGAAGCTTTCTTT
TRBD1 | NA | TRBJ2-1 | TRBV5-4 | CASSRDRALEQFF | TGTGCCAGCAGCCGGGACAGGGCTCTTGAGCAGTTCTTC
NA | NA | TRBJ1-5 | TRBV28 | CASSLQFNQPQHF | TGTGCCAGCAGTTTACAGTTCAATCAGCCCCAGCATTTT
TRBD1 | once | TRBJ1-6 | TRBV7-9 | CASSFTGANSPLHF | TGTGCCAGCAGTTTTACAGGGGCGAATTCACCCCTCCACTTT
NA | once | TRBJ2-5 | TRBV6-6 | CASSSSGTVRRKTQYF | TGTGCCAGCAGTTCTTCCGGGACGGTGAGGCGAAAGACCCAGTACTTC
NA | NA | TRBJ1-5 | TRBV6-1 | CASSDVTGNWDQPQHF | TGTGCCAGCAGTGACGTCACAGGGAATTGGGATCAGCCCCAGCATTTT
NA | NA | TRBJ2-4 | TRBV19 | CASSDGTRRAKNIQYF | TGTGCCAGTAGTGATGGTACGAGGAGAGCCAAAAACATTCAGTACTTC
NA | few | TRBJ2-7 | TRBV25-1 | CASSPQGRSGEQYF | TGTGCCAGCAGTCCCCAGGGACGGTCCGGCGAGCAGTACTTC
TRBD2 | NA | TRBJ2-3 | TRBV7-6 | CASSPTSPTSSTDTQYF | TGTGCCAGCAGCCCTACTTCCCCGACTAGCAGCACAGATACGCAGTATTTT
TRBD1 | NA | TRBJ2-5 | TRBV15 | CATSARGQGGETQYF | TGTGCCACCAGCGCCCGGGGACAGGGAGGGGAGACCCAGTACTTC
NA | NA | TRBJ1-4 | TRBV10-3 | CASGTLATNEKLFF | TGTGCCTCCGGGACACTTGCAACTAATGAAAAACTGTTTTTT
NA | NA | TRBJ2-2 | TRBV7-9 | CASSLGANTGELFF | TGTGCCAGCAGCTTGGGGGCGAACACCGGGGAGCTGTTTTTT
NA | NA | TRBJ1-1 | TRBV2 | CASSEDPVAEAFF | TGTGCCAGCAGTGAGGATCCTGTGGCTGAAGCTTTCTTT
TRBD2 | NA | TRBJ2-1 | TRBV7-7 | CASSLVAGGGYNEQFF | TGTGCTAGCAGCTTAGTGGCCGGCGGGGGTTACAATGAGCAGTTCTTC
NA | NA | TRBJ2-2 | TRBV5-5 | CASSLVSVRGGTGELFF | TGTGCCAGCAGCTTGGTATCCGTCAGGGGGGGAACCGGGGAGCTGTTTTTT
TRBD1 | NA | TRBJ2-1 | TRBV7-8 | CASSYGQGFYNEQFF | TGTGCCAGCAGCTATGGACAGGGATTCTACAATGAGCAGTTCTTC
TRBD1 | NA | TRBJ1-4 | TRBV6-1 | CASSDRGLSEKLFF | TGTGCCAGCAGTGACAGGGGGCTTAGTGAAAAACTGTTTTTT
NA | few | TRBJ2-1 | TRBV18 | CASTHGTEGQFF | TGTGCCAGCACTCACGGAACCGAGGGGCAGTTCTTC
TRBD1 | NA | TRBJ1-2 | TRBV5-5 | CASSWDRVRSGYTF | TGTGCCAGCAGCTGGGACAGGGTGCGATCGGGCTACACCTTC